This TCR beta chain was captured in a study of PD-1 blockade in classical Hodgkin lymphoma. General study findings and limits: Before treatment, complete responders showed about the same diversity as newly diagnosed patients. CD8+ TCR diversity did not rise significantly by C4D1, unlike CD4+. Reasons behind the repertoire differences stay unclear, perhaps disease activity or earlier therapy.

The repertoire was sequenced with immunoSEQ multiplex PCR; TCRdb's copy has only in-frame clones and lacks some. The table has about 40,000 clones, 70% to 80% seen once; the top ten hold approximately 11%. All the patients suffered relapse after autologous stem cell transplantation, and brentuximab vedotin exposure differed. Patients showed best responses of complete response, partial response or progressive disease. This clone was detected only a few times. Its antigen is unknown. The receptor comes from a human donor with classical Hodgkin lymphoma. The specimen comprised peripheral blood mononuclear cells (PBMCs), sampled at baseline.

CDR3 DNA sequence: TGTGCCAGCAGCTTGGAACCTTGGGGTCTCTCTGGGGCCAACGTCCTGACTTTC. It encodes CASSLEPWGLSGANVLTF. The chain employs TRBV5-4 and TRBJ2-6; no reliable D call. The CDR3 contains 18 residues. In germline, CDR1 is SGHNT, CDR2 YYREEE (reference sequence). Trimming removed 0 bases from V and 0 bases from J, with 13 bases in between.